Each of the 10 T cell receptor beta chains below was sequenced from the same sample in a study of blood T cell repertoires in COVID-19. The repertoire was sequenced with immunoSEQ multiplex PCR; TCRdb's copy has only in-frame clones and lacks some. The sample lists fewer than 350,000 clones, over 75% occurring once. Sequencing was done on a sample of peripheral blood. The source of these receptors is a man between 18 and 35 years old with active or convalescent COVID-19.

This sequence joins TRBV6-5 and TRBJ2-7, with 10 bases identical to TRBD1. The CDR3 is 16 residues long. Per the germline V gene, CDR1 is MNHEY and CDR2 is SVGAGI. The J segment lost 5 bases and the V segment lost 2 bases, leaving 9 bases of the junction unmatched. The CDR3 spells CASSYPRDRGGDEQYF. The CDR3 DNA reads TGTGCCAGCAGTTACCCCCGGGACAGGGGAGGCGACGAGCAGTACTTC.

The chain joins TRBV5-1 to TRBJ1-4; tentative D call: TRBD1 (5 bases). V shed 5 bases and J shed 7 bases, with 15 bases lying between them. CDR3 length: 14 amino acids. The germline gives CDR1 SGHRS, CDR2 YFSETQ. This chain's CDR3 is CASSMGGPSEKLFF. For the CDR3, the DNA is TGCGCCAGCAGTATGGGGGGTCCCAGTGAAAAACTGTTTTTT.

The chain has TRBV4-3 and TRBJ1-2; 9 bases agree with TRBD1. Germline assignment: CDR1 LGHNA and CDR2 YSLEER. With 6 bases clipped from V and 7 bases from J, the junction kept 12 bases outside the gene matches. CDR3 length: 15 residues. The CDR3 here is CASSINRGPGSGYTF. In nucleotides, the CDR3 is TGCGCCAGCAGTATCAACAGGGGGCCGGGAAGTGGCTACACCTTC.

CDR3 in amino acids: CASSSRGGETQYF. The CDR3 region has the DNA TGTGCCAGCAGCTCTAGGGGGGGGGAGACCCAGTACTTC. The V and J genes are TRBV9 and TRBJ2-5; D may be TRBD2 (7 bases). CDR3 length equals 13 residues. The germline V gene encodes CDR1 SGDLS and CDR2 YYNGEE. Between the trimmed V and J ends, which lost 4 bases and 5 bases, there was a span of 12 bases.

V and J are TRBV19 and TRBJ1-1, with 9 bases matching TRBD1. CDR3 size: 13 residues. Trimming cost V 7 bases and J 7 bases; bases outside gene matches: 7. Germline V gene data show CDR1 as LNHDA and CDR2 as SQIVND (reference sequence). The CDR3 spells CASTPDRGDEAFF. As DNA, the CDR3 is TGTGCCAGTACTCCGGACAGGGGCGATGAAGCTTTCTTT.

CDR3 sequence: CASSQVGGTDTQYF. The CDR3 DNA is TGCGCCAGCAGCCAAGTGGGGGGTACAGATACGCAGTATTTT. The rearrangement links TRBV4-3 to TRBJ2-3; weak D call: TRBD2 (6 bases). The germline V and J ends were trimmed by 1 base and 3 bases, with 8 bases remaining between them. Germline lookup yields CDR1 LGHNA and CDR2 YSLEER. CDR3 length: 14 residues.

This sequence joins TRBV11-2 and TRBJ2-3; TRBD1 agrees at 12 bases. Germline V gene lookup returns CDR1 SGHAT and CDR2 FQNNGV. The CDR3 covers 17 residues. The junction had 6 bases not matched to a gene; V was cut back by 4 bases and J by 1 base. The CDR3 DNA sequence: TGTGCCAGCAGCTGGGACAGGGGGCTTTCGGGCACAGATACGCAGTATTTT. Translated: CASSWDRGLSGTDTQYF.

CDR3 region: CASSFAGGNQPQHF. Written as DNA, the CDR3 is TGTGCCAGCAGTTTTGCAGGGGGCAATCAGCCCCAGCATTTT. The J gene is TRBJ1-5, the V gene TRBV27, with D maybe TRBD1 (6 bases). The CDR3 spans 14 residues. Trimming removed 3 bases from V and 2 bases from J, with 8 bases in between. Germline V lookup: CDR1 MNHEY, CDR2 SMNVEV (reference sequence).

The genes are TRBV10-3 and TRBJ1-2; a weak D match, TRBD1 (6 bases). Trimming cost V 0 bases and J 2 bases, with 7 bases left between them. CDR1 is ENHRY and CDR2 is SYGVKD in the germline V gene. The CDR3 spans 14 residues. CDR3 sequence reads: CAISESQGNYGYTF. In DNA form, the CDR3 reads TGTGCCATCAGTGAGTCGCAGGGGAACTATGGCTACACCTTC.

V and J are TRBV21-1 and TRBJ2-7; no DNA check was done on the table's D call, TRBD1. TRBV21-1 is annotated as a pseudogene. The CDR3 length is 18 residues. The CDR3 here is CASSKADLSAGPSYEQYF. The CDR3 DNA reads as TGTGCCAGCAGCAAAGCCGATCTCTCGGCAGGGCCGTCCTACGAGCAGTACTTC.